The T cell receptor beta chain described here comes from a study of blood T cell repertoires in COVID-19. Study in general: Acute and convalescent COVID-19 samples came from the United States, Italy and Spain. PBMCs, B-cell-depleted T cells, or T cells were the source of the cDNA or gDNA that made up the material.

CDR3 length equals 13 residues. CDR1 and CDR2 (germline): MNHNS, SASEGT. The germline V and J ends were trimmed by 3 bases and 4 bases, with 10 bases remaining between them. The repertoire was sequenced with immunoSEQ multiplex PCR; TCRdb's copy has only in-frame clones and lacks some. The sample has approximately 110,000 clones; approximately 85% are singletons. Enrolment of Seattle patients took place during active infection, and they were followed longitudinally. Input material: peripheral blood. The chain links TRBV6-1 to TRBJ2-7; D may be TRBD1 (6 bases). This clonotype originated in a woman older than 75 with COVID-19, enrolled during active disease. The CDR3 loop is CASSDRTVYEQYF. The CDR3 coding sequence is TGTGCCAGCAGTGACCGGACAGTATACGAGCAGTACTTC.